Listed below are T cell receptor beta chains from one sample, sequenced in a study of vaccination and CD4 T cells after COVID-19. TCRdb reanalysed the PCR reads using MiXCR and keeps one entry per CDR3 protein. The profile shows approximately 13,000 distinct CDR3 sequences, 60% to 80% of them singletons. No cognate antigen is known for these TCRs. The sample was CD4+ T cells from blood, cultured in vitro. The receptor source for this set is a human donor who had recovered from COVID-19. The conserved cysteine and the conserved F or W are not part of the CDR3 here. The order of the fields is CDR3 protein, D gene, V gene. D genes are given only for firm matches.

CDR3: ASRPSGTGSAGQY
D: TRBD1
V: TRBV27

CDR3: APFRTYEQY
D: -
V: TRBV19

CDR3: SARGANTEAF
D: -
V: TRBV20-1

CDR3: ATSRAGEYYGYT
D: -
V: TRBV15

CDR3: AWSNRGGRGRTGELF
D: TRBD2
V: TRBV30

CDR3: ASSSPLKWTEAF
D: -
V: TRBV27

CDR3: ASSPHNLAGAETQY
D: TRBD2
V: TRBV14

CDR3: ASSPRGVQMNQPQH
D: -
V: TRBV7-2

CDR3: ASSLSRGGPLEQF
D: TRBD2
V: TRBV11-2

CDR3: ASSEYQLPTHFFNEQY
D: -
V: TRBV6-1

CDR3: ASSLGQGHNEQF
D: TRBD1
V: TRBV7-3

CDR3: SARGGAGRNT
D: -
V: TRBV20-1

CDR3: ATSDREKDGFPRGYT
D: -
V: TRBV24-1

CDR3: ASSHLNGAGGAF
D: -
V: TRBV7-8

CDR3: ASSRRQTSNQETQY
D: -
V: TRBV27

CDR3: SAPLAGGPYEQF
D: TRBD2
V: TRBV20-1

CDR3: ASSPSNRAVGYT
D: -
V: TRBV18

CDR3: ASSLAGRVSYEQY
D: TRBD2
V: TRBV12-3/TRBV12-4

CDR3: ASSGQDYGYT
D: TRBD1
V: TRBV7-9

CDR3: ASSLGTSGGGWQY
D: TRBD2
V: TRBV28

CDR3: ATSRRDLFQPQH
D: -
V: TRBV15

CDR3: ASTSGDGYT
D: -
V: TRBV28

CDR3: SASLGGYTEAF
D: -
V: TRBV20-1

CDR3: ASSLSQRQGGRTEAF
D: TRBD1
V: TRBV7-2

CDR3: ASRRSLGGRVNEQF
D: -
V: TRBV21-1

CDR3: ASTARGPGELF
D: -
V: TRBV10-2

CDR3: ASSLAVGGSYEQY
D: TRBD2
V: TRBV7-2

CDR3: ASSRTDLNTEAF
D: -
V: TRBV7-9

CDR3: AWRPGPRWSNTEAF
D: -
V: TRBV30

CDR3: ASSNWGRGYT
D: -
V: TRBV6-5

CDR3: ASSYISSAGNTIY
D: -
V: TRBV6-2/TRBV6-3

CDR3: ASSLFDSSYEQY
D: -
V: TRBV11-2

CDR3: ASSIAQGTKNIQY
D: TRBD1
V: TRBV19

CDR3: ASRPGGLDTQY
D: TRBD1
V: TRBV7-2

CDR3: ASSQGGGQGRELF
D: TRBD1
V: TRBV4-3

CDR3: ASSYSGIQY
D: -
V: TRBV6-5

CDR3: ATSDRQPGSETQY
D: -
V: TRBV24-1